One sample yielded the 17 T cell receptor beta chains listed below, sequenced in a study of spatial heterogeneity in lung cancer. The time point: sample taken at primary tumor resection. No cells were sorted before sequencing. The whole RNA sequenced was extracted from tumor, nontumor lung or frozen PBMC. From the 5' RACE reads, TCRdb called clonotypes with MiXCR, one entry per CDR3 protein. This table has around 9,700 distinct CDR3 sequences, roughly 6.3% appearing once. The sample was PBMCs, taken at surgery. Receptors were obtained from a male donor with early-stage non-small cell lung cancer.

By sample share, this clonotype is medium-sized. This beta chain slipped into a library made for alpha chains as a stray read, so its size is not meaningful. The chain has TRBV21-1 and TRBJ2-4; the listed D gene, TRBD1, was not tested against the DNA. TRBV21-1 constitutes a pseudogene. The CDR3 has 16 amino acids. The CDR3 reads CASSKGPGRAKNIQYF. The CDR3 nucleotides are TGTGCCAGCAGCAAAGGGCCAGGGCGGGCCAAAAACATTCAGTACTTC.

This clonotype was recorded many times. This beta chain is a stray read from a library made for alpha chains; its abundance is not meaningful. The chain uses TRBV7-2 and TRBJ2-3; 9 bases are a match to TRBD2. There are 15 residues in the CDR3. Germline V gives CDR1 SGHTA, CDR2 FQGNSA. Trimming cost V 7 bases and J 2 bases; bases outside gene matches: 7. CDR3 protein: CASTPGLAHTDTQYF. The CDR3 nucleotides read TGTGCCAGCACCCCGGGACTAGCCCACACAGATACGCAGTATTTT.

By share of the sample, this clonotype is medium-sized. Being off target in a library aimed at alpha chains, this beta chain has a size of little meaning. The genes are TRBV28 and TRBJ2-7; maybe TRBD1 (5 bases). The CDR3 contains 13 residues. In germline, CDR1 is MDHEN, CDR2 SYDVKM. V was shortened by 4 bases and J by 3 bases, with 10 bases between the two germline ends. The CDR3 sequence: CASSSGNLYEQYF. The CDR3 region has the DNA TGTGCCAGCAGTTCAGGGAACCTCTACGAGCAGTACTTC. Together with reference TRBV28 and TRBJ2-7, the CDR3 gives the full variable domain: DVKVTQSSRYLVKRTGEKVFLECVQDMDHENMFWYRQDPGLGLRLIYFSYDVKMKEKGDIPEGYSVSREKKERFSLILESASTNQTSMYLCASSSGNLYEQYFGPGTRLTVT.

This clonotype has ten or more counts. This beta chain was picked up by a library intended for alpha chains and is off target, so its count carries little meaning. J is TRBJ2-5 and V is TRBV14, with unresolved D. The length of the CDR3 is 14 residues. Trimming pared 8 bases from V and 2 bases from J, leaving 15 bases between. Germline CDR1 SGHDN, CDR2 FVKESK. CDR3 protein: CASSAQIGQETQYF. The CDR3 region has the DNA TGTGCCAGCTCGGCCCAGATTGGTCAAGAGACCCAGTACTTC.

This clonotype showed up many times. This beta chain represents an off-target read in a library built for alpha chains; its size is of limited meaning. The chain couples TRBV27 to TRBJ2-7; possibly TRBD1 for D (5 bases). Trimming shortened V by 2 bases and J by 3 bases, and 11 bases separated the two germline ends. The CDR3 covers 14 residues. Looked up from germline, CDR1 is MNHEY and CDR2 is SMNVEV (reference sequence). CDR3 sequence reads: CASSLAAGRYEQYF. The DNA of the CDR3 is TGTGCCAGCAGTTTAGCGGCAGGGCGCTACGAGCAGTACTTC.

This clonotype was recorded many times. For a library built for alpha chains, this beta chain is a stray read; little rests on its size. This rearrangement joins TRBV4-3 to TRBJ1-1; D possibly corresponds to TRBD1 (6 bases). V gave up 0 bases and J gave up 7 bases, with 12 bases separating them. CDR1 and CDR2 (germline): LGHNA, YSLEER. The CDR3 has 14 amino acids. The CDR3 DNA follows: TGCGCCAGCAGCCAAGATCTACAGACAGGTGAAGCTTTCTTT. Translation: CASSQDLQTGEAFF.

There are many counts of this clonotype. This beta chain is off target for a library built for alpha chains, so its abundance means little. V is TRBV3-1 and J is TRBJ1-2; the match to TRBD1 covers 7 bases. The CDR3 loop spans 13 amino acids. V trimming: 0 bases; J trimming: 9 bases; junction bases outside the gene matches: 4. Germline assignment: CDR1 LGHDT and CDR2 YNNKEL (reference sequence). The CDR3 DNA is TGTGCCAGCAGCCAAGAAGGGGGCGGTAGCTACACCTTC. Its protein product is CASSQEGGGSYTF.

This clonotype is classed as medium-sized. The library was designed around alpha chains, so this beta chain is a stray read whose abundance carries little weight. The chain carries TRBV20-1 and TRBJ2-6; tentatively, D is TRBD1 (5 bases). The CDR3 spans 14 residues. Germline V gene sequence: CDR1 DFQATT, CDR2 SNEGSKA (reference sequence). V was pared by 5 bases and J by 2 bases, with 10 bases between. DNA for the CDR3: TGCAGTGCTGCCCAGGGTGCTGGGGCCAACGTCCTGACTTTC. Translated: CSAAQGAGANVLTF.

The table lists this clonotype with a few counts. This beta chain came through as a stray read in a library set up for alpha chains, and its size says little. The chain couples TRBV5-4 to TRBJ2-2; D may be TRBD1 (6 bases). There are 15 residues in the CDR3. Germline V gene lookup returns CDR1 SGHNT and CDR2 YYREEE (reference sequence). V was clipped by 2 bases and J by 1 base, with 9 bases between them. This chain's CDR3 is CASSFPTGNTGELFF. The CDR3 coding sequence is TGTGCCAGCAGCTTCCCGACAGGGAACACCGGGGAGCTGTTTTTT.

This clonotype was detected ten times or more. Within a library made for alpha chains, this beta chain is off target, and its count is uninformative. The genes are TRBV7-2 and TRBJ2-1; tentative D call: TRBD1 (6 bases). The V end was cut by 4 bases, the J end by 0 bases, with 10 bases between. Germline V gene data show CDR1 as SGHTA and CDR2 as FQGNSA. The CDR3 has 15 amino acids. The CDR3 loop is CASSSQGSSYNEQFF. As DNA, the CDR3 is TGTGCCAGCAGCTCTCAGGGGAGCTCCTACAATGAGCAGTTCTTC.

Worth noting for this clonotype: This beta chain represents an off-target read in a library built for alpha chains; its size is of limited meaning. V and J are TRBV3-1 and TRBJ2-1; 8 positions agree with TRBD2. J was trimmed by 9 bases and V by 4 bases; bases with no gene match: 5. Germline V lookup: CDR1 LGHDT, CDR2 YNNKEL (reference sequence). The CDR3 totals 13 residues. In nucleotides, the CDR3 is TGTGCCAGCAGCCTCGGGGGGGCACGTGAGCAGTTCTTC. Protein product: CASSLGGAREQFF.

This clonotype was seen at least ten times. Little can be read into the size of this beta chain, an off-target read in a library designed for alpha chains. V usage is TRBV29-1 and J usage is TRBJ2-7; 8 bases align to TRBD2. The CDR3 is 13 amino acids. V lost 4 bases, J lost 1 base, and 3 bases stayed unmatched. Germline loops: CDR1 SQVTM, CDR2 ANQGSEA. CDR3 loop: CSVVGGRSYEQYF. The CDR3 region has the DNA TGCAGCGTTGTCGGCGGGAGGTCCTACGAGCAGTACTTC.

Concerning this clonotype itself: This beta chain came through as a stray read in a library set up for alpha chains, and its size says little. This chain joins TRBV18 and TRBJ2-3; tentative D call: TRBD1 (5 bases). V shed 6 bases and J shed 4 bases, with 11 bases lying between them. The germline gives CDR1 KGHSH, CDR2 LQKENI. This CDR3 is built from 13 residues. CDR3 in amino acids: CASSLRAADTQYF. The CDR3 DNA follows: TGTGCCAGCTCGCTCAGGGCGGCAGATACGCAGTATTTT.

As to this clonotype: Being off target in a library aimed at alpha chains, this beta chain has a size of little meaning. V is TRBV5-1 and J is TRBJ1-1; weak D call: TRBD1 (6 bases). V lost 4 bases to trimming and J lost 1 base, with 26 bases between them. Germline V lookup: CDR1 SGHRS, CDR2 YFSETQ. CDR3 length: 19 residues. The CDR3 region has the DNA TGCGCCAGCAGCCCCGAAACATCCGCCCGCGGGGGCCCGAACACTGAAGCTTTCTTT. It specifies CASSPETSARGGPNTEAFF. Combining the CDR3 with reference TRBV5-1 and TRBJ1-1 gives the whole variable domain KAGVTQTPRYLIKTRGQQVTLSCSPISGHRSVSWYQQTPGQGLQFLFEYFSETQRNKGNFPGRFSGRQFSNSRSEMNVSTLELGDSALYLCASSPETSARGGPNTEAFFGQGTRLTVV.

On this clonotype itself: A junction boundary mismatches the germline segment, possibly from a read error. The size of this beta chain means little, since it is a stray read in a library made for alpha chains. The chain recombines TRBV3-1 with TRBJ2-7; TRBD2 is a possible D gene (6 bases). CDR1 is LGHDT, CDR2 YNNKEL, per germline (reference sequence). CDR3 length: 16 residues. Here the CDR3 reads CASSQDEIGSGYGQYF. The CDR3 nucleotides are TGTGCCAGCAGCCAAGATGAAATCGGGAGTGGCTACGGGCAGTACTTC.

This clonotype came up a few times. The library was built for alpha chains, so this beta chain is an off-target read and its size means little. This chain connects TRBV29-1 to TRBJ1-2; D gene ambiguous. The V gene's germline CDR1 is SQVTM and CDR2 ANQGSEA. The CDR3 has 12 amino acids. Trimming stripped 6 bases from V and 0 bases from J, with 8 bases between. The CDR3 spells CSVYTANYGYTF. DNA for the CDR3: TGCAGCGTATACACGGCTAACTATGGCTACACCTTC.

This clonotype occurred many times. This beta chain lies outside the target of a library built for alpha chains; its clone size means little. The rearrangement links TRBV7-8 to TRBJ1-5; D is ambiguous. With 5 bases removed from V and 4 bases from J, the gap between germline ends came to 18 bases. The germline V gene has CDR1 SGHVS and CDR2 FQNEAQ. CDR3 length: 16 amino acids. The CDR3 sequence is CASSLNRGLYNQPQHF. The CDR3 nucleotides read TGTGCCAGCAGCCTCAACCGAGGTCTCTATAATCAGCCCCAGCATTTT.